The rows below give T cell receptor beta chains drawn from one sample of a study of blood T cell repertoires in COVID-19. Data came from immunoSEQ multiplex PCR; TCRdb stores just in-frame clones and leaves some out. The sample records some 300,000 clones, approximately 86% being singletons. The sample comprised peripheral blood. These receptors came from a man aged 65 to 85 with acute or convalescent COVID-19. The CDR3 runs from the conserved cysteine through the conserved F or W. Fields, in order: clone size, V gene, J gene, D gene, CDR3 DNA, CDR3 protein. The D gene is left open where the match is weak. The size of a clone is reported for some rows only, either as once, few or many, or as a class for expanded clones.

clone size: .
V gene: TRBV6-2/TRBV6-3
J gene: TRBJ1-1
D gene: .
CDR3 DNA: TGTGCCAGCAGTTACGGGGGGGTGGACACTGAAGCTTTCTTT
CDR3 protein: CASSYGGVDTEAFF

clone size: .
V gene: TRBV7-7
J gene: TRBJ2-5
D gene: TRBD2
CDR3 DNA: TGTGCCAGCAGCCCCGGACTAGCGGGGGGAGAGACCCAGTACTTC
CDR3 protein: CASSPGLAGGETQYF

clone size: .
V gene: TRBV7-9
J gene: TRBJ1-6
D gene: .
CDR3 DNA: TGTGCCAGCAGCCCGAACCAATTGAGCGCCAATTCACCCCTCCACTTT
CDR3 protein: CASSPNQLSANSPLHF

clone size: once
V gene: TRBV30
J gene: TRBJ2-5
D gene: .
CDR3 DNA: TGTGCCTGGATCGACCCGGGGTTTTTAGGGACCCAGTACTTC
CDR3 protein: CAWIDPGFLGTQYF

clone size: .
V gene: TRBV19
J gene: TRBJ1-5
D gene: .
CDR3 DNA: TGTGCCAGTAGTATCAGTCAGGGGACGCGCAATCAGCCCCAGCATTTT
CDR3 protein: CASSISQGTRNQPQHF

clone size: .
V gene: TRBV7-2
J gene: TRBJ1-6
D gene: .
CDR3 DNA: TGTGCCAGCAGCTTACGAGCAAACAATTCACCCCTCCACTTT
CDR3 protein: CASSLRANNSPLHF

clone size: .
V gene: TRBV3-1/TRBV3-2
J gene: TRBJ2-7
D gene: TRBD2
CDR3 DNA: TGTGCCAGCCTTAGGACTAGCGGGATCCTCGACCTTGGGGAGCAGTACTTC
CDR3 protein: CASLRTSGILDLGEQYF

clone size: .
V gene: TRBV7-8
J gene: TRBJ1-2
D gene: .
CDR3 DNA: TGTGCCAGCAGCTTCAGGCGCACATCTGAGCTCGGTGGCTACACCTTC
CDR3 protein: CASSFRRTSELGGYTF

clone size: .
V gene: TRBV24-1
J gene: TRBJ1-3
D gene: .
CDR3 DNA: TGTGCCACCAGTGATTGGGTAGGAGACACCATATATTTT
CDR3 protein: CATSDWVGDTIYF

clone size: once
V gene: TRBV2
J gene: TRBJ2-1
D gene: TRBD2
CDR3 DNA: TGTGCCAGCAGTGGATATAGCGGGAGGAGCTCCTACAATGAGCAGTTCTTC
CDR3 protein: CASSGYSGRSSYNEQFF

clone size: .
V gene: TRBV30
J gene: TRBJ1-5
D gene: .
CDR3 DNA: TGTGCCTGGAGTAACAAGAATAATCAGCCCCAGCATTTT
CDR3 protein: CAWSNKNNQPQHF

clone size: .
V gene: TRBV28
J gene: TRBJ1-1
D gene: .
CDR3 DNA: TGTGCCAGCAGTTTACGGGGGGCAATTGAAGCTTTCTTT
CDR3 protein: CASSLRGAIEAFF

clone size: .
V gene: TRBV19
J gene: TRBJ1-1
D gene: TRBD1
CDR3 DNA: TGTGCCAGTAGTCACGGGACAGGGGGCTTTCGTACTGAAGCTTTCTTT
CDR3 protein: CASSHGTGGFRTEAFF

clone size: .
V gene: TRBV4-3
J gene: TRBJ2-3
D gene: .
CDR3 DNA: TGCGCCAGCAGCCACGCGGATACGCAGTATTTT
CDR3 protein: CASSHADTQYF